This T cell receptor (beta chain) originates from a study of blood T cells in healthy people across ages. Study background: Through template switching, about one barcoded beta molecule was captured per two T cells, as measured in model experiments. Overall study findings and caveats: Diversity estimated from one million T cells was considered an underestimate.

The CDR3 loop spans 15 amino acids. Trimming left V 2 bases short and J 2 bases short, with 10 bases between. Per the germline V gene, CDR1 is SGHAT and CDR2 is FQNNGV. Sample-barcoded 5' priming and a J-beta primer mix drove a second PCR of about 6 to 12 cycles. MiXCR was run by TCRdb on the 5' RACE reads, yielding one entry per CDR3 protein. The repertoire holds 1.5 million to 2 million distinct CDR3 sequences, with over 25% as singletons. About this clonotype: Its antigen is unknown.

Material for sequencing was blood. The chain couples TRBV11-2 to TRBJ2-1, with a tentative D call TRBD2 (5 bases). This clonotype originated in a woman in her twenties or thirties in good health. Here the CDR3 reads CASSLLSGTYNEQFF. The CDR3, as DNA: TGTGCCAGCAGCTTACTATCGGGAACCTACAATGAGCAGTTCTTC.